This TCR beta chain emerged from a study of cytotoxic CD8 clonotypes in ibrutinib-treated CLL. The table came from immunoSEQ multiplex PCR; TCRdb's copy has only in-frame clones and leaves some out. The sample consists of 150,000 to 200,000 clones, approximately 91% of them appearing once. With respect to this clone: Other nucleotide sequences in the sample specify the same CDR3.

V lost 0 bases to trimming and J lost 1 base; unmatched junction nucleotides: 4. The CDR3 runs 15 residues. Germline loops: CDR1 SGDLS, CDR2 YYNGEE. Source: PBMCs, taken at disease progression, from a patient treated with ibrutinib. The clonotype originates from a human donor with chronic lymphocytic leukemia. The V gene is TRBV9, the J gene TRBJ2-7; the match to TRBD2 covers 7 bases. CDR3 DNA sequence: TGTGCCAGCAGCGTAGGGGCTAGCGGTTCCTACGAGCAGTACTTC. Protein: CASSVGASGSYEQYF.